The clone carrying this T cell receptor (beta chain) was seen once. TCRdb's copy holds only in-frame clones and misses some; the assay was immunoSEQ multiplex PCR. The sample has around 380,000 clones; approximately 80% are singletons. The sample comes from a study of blood T cell repertoires in COVID-19. Study overall: The cDNA or gDNA used as material had been derived from T cells, B-cell-depleted T cells, or PBMCs.

V lost 4 bases to trimming and J lost 1 base; unmatched junction nucleotides: 5. Germline V gene data show CDR1 as SGHDN and CDR2 as FVKESK. The CDR3 length is 15 residues. The sequence was obtained from a human donor with acute or convalescent COVID-19. The donor label of this sample is uncertain. The chain joins TRBV14 to TRBJ2-5; 8 nucleotides align to TRBD2. Sequencing was done on a sample of peripheral blood. The CDR3 sequence: CASSLGSGIQETQYF. The DNA of the CDR3 is TGTGCCAGCAGCCTGGGTAGCGGGATCCAAGAGACCCAGTACTTC.